This TCR beta chain was observed in a study of cytomegalovirus exposure and HLA in healthy donors. The CDR3 loop spans 16 amino acids. The germline V and J ends were trimmed by 2 bases and 8 bases, with 18 bases remaining between them. CDR1 MDHEN and CDR2 SYDVKM come from the germline V gene. Primers: 60 Vbeta forward and 13 Jbeta reverse. The data were produced by immunoSEQ multiplex PCR, yet TCRdb's version contains in-frame clones alone and is incomplete. The table lists around 160,000 clones, roughly 75% of them singletons. The V and J genes are TRBV28 and TRBJ1-4; a weak D match, TRBD1 (5 bases). The source of this sequence is a male donor in good health and CMV-seronegative. What was sequenced was PBMCs. As DNA, the CDR3 is TGTGCCAGCAGTTTAGCATCCGGGGGGGGTCGGGAAAAACTGTTTTTT. This gives the protein CASSLASGGGREKLFF.